A selection of T cell receptor beta chains follows, all from one sample in a study of T cells after posttransplantation cyclophosphamide. TCRdb's table, derived via immunoSEQ multiplex PCR, lists solely in-frame clones and lacks some. This repertoire holds over 30,000 clones, and none appear only once. The specimen was PBMCs. The receptors come from a woman between 50 and 59 years old in good health and a related stem cell transplant donor. Each CDR3 is given with its conserved first and last residue. A D gene is named only where the DNA matches it firmly. Rows may omit the clone size; those that give it use once, few, many or a size class.

TRBV29-1	many	NA	TRBJ1-1	CSVNTDTEAFF	TGCAGCGTCAACACCGACACTGAAGCTTTCTTT
TRBV7-2	NA	TRBD1	TRBJ2-7	CASSSYRGSYEQYF	TGTGCCAGCAGCTCGTACAGGGGATCCTACGAGCAGTACTTC
TRBV4-1	many	TRBD1	TRBJ1-1	CASSLRGGTLNTEAFF	TGCGCCAGCAGCCTGAGAGGGGGCACGTTGAACACTGAAGCTTTCTTT
TRBV4-1	few	NA	TRBJ1-2	CASSRKQGDGYTF	TGCGCCAGCAGCCGAAAACAGGGAGATGGCTACACCTTC
TRBV13	many	NA	TRBJ1-3	CASSHVSSGNTIYF	TGTGCCAGCAGCCATGTGAGCTCTGGAAACACCATATATTTT
TRBV27	few	TRBD1	TRBJ1-2	CASSGQGDYGYTF	TGTGCCAGCAGTGGACAGGGCGACTATGGCTACACCTTC
TRBV11-3	NA	NA	TRBJ2-7	CASSLDPRWGGHYEQYF	TGTGCCAGCAGCTTAGATCCAAGGTGGGGCGGCCACTACGAGCAGTACTTC
TRBV7-2	many	NA	TRBJ1-2	CASSPGGRDGYGYTF	TGTGCCAGCAGCCCCGGGGGAAGGGACGGCTATGGCTACACCTTC
TRBV28	many	TRBD1	TRBJ1-2	CASHYRGPYTF	TGTGCCAGCCATTACAGGGGTCCATACACCTTC
TRBV6-1	many	NA	TRBJ2-3	CASSFRDTGQYF	TGTGCCAGCAGTTTCAGGGACACGGGGCAGTATTTT
TRBV27	NA	TRBD1	TRBJ2-7	CAISRGLGYEQYF	TGTGCCATTTCTAGGGGGCTCGGGTACGAGCAGTACTTC
TRBV7-9	many	TRBD1	TRBJ2-3	CASSPRDRAPDTQYF	TGTGCCAGCAGCCCCAGGGACAGGGCCCCAGATACGCAGTATTTT
TRBV28	few	TRBD2	TRBJ2-5	CASSLRKRLAGGKETQYF	TGTGCCAGCAGTCTCCGGAAAAGGCTAGCGGGGGGGAAAGAGACCCAGTACTTC
TRBV19	many	NA	TRBJ2-7	CASSIDRGDEQYF	TGTGCCAGTAGTATAGACAGGGGCGACGAGCAGTACTTC
TRBV6-5	many	NA	TRBJ2-2	CASSWGPTGELFF	TGTGCCAGCAGTTGGGGGCCGACCGGGGAGCTGTTTTTT
TRBV28	many	TRBD1	TRBJ2-3	CASSLIGQGTDTQYF	TGTGCCAGCAGTCTAATCGGACAGGGCACAGATACGCAGTATTTT
TRBV15	many	NA	TRBJ2-3	CATRRGQITDTQYF	TGTGCCACCAGGAGAGGACAGATCACAGATACGCAGTATTTT
TRBV28	many	NA	TRBJ1-1	CASSRPGGMNTEAFF	TGTGCCAGCAGTCGCCCCGGGGGGATGAACACTGAAGCTTTCTTT
TRBV6-1	few	TRBD2	TRBJ2-1	CASRGTSGGAYEQFF	TGTGCCAGCAGAGGGACTAGCGGGGGGGCCTATGAGCAGTTCTTC
TRBV9	many	NA	TRBJ2-1	CASSADWSSYNEQFF	TGTGCCAGCAGCGCGGACTGGAGCTCCTACAATGAGCAGTTCTTC
TRBV21-1	many	NA	TRBJ1-5	CASSKRGQGNRPQHF	TGTGCCAGCAGCAAAAGGGGACAGGGAAATCGGCCCCAGCATTTT
TRBV11-2	many	TRBD1	TRBJ1-5	CASSPGTGYQPQHF	TGTGCCAGCAGCCCCGGGACAGGGTATCAGCCCCAGCATTTT
TRBV6-1	many	NA	TRBJ1-1	CASSERGSLTEAFF	TGTGCCAGCAGTGAAAGAGGTTCGTTGACTGAAGCTTTCTTT
TRBV10-3	many	TRBD2	TRBJ2-7	CAISEVAGGPYEQYF	TGTGCCATCAGTGAGGTAGCGGGGGGGCCTTACGAGCAGTACTTC
TRBV6-1	many	TRBD1	TRBJ1-6	CASSGGGTGGSPLHF	TGTGCCAGCAGTGGAGGGGGGACAGGTGGTTCACCCCTCCACTTT
TRBV28	many	NA	TRBJ1-1	CASSFGDTEAFF	TGTGCCAGCAGTTTCGGGGACACTGAAGCTTTCTTT
TRBV11-3	many	TRBD1	TRBJ2-5	CASSLDRVYQETQYF	TGTGCCAGCAGCTTGGACAGGGTGTACCAAGAGACCCAGTACTTC
TRBV28	many	NA	TRBJ2-1	CASSYTGPPFEQFF	TGTGCCAGCAGTTATACAGGCCCCCCGTTTGAGCAGTTCTTC
TRBV7-9	many	TRBD1	TRBJ2-7	CASSLRDRADYEQYF	TGTGCCAGCAGCTTGCGGGACAGGGCCGACTACGAGCAGTACTTC